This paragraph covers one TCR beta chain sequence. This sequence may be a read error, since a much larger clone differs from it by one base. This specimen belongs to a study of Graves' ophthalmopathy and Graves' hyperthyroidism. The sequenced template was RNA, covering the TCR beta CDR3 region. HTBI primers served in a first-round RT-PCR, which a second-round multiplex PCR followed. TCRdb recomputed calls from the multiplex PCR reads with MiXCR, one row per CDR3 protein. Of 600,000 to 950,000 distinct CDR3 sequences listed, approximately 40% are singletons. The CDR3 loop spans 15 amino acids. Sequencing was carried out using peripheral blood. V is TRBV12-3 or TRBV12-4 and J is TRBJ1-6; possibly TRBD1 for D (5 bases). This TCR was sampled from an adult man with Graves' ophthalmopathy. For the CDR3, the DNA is TGTGCCAGCAGCCACACGGGACGGGATAATTCACCCATCCACTTT. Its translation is CASSHTGRDNSPIHF.